The source of this T cell receptor beta chain is a study of cytomegalovirus exposure and HLA in healthy donors. The PCR contained 60 Vbeta and 13 Jbeta primers. Generated by immunoSEQ multiplex PCR, the TCRdb table keeps only in-frame clones and is missing some. The sample table includes under 200,000 clones. Looked up from germline, CDR1 is MGHRA and CDR2 is YSYEKL. The CDR3 loop spans 15 amino acids. The ends lost 4 bases at V and 4 bases at J; junction bases unmatched: 6. In regard to this clone: Its antigen is not known.

Whole-study findings and limits: A few of the chains that were CMV-associated were confirmed in vitro to be specific for CMV antigens. Links to common viral pathogens appeared, in a later analysis, for several of the most significant clusters. Later work found that TCR association rates differed between HLA loci; DRB1 had the most and HLA-C the fewest. CMV serostatus stood as the only immune exposure information on hand.

The chain is built from TRBV4-1 and TRBJ1-2; 10 bases are a match to TRBD1. The sample consisted of PBMCs. The receptor was isolated from a man aged 30 to 45 in good health and CMV-seronegative. The CDR3 loop is CASSPTRDRGYGYTF. The CDR3 coding sequence is TGCGCCAGCAGCCCTACCAGGGACAGGGGCTATGGCTACACCTTC.